These T cell receptor beta chains were read from a single sample in a study of vaccination and CD4 T cells after COVID-19. Each CDR3 protein is one row after TCRdb ran MiXCR on the PCR reads. Of 14,000 to 15,000 distinct CDR3 sequences in the sample, roughly 52% were seen once. These TCRs are of unknown antigen specificity. The sample was CD4+ T cells from blood, cultured in vitro. The receptor source for this set is a human donor who had recovered from COVID-19. CDR3s include the opening cysteine and the closing phenylalanine or tryptophan. D genes are given only for firm matches. Expanded clones are given a class, and other clones once, few, many or no size at all.

d_call: -; j_call: TRBJ2-3; clone_size: few; v_call: TRBV20-1; cdr3_nt: TGCAGTGTTCGTATCTGGGGGAGCCGGGGCACAGATACGCAGTATTTT; cdr3_aa: CSVRIWGSRGTDTQYF
d_call: -; j_call: TRBJ2-3; clone_size: -; v_call: TRBV4-1; cdr3_nt: TGCGCCAGCAGCGAAGGCCCTGAGGACGATACGCAGTATTTT; cdr3_aa: CASSEGPEDDTQYF
d_call: TRBD1; j_call: TRBJ1-2; clone_size: few; v_call: TRBV20-1; cdr3_nt: TGCAGTGTTCGGGACAGGGAGAACTATGGCTACACCTTC; cdr3_aa: CSVRDRENYGYTF
d_call: -; j_call: TRBJ2-5; clone_size: -; v_call: TRBV18; cdr3_nt: TGTGCCAGCTCACCGGGGGCCCAAGAGACCCAGTACTTC; cdr3_aa: CASSPGAQETQYF
d_call: -; j_call: TRBJ1-2; clone_size: -; v_call: TRBV20-1; cdr3_nt: TGCAGTGCTAGAGATCACAGTACTAACTATGGCTACACCTTC; cdr3_aa: CSARDHSTNYGYTF
d_call: -; j_call: TRBJ1-4; clone_size: -; v_call: TRBV27; cdr3_nt: TGTGCCAGCAGTTTATCGGGGGGCGGCGCAACTAATGAAAAACTGTTTTTT; cdr3_aa: CASSLSGGGATNEKLFF
d_call: -; j_call: TRBJ2-3; clone_size: -; v_call: TRBV19; cdr3_nt: TGTGCCAGTTCAGGGCGGACAGATACGCAGTATTTT; cdr3_aa: CASSGRTDTQYF
d_call: TRBD1; j_call: TRBJ1-1; clone_size: -; v_call: TRBV3-1; cdr3_nt: TGTGCCAGCAGCGCAAGACAGGGGGGGACTGAAGCTTTCTTT; cdr3_aa: CASSARQGGTEAFF
d_call: TRBD2; j_call: TRBJ2-7; clone_size: -; v_call: TRBV20-1; cdr3_nt: TGCAGTGCTAGAGGTCAAGCGGGAGCAAACGAGCAGTACTTC; cdr3_aa: CSARGQAGANEQYF
d_call: TRBD1; j_call: TRBJ1-2; clone_size: few; v_call: TRBV6-5; cdr3_nt: TGTGCCAGCAGTTTCTCGGACAGGGGAAGGAACTATGGCTACACCTTC; cdr3_aa: CASSFSDRGRNYGYTF
d_call: -; j_call: TRBJ1-2; clone_size: few; v_call: TRBV30; cdr3_nt: TGTGCCTGGAGTGTAACGGCCTGGTCCTACACCTTC; cdr3_aa: CAWSVTAWSYTF
d_call: -; j_call: TRBJ2-3; clone_size: -; v_call: TRBV2; cdr3_nt: TGTGCCAGCAGAGCGACCACATTGAGCACAGATACGCAGTATTTT; cdr3_aa: CASRATTLSTDTQYF
d_call: -; j_call: TRBJ2-1; clone_size: few; v_call: TRBV24-1; cdr3_nt: TGTGCCACCAGTGATTTAGGGTGGGGCATCCGTGGGAATGAGCAGTTCTTC; cdr3_aa: CATSDLGWGIRGNEQFF
d_call: -; j_call: TRBJ1-1; clone_size: few; v_call: TRBV29-1; cdr3_nt: TGCAGCGTCCGGGACGGACATGAAGCTTTCTTT; cdr3_aa: CSVRDGHEAFF
d_call: TRBD1; j_call: TRBJ2-3; clone_size: -; v_call: TRBV28; cdr3_nt: TGTGCCAGCAGTTCGGGACAGGACACAGATACGCAGTATTTT; cdr3_aa: CASSSGQDTDTQYF
d_call: TRBD1; j_call: TRBJ2-3; clone_size: -; v_call: TRBV12-3/TRBV12-4; cdr3_nt: TGTGCCAGCAGTAACAGGGGAACAGATACGCAGTATTTT; cdr3_aa: CASSNRGTDTQYF
d_call: -; j_call: TRBJ1-1; clone_size: -; v_call: TRBV7-9; cdr3_nt: TGTGCCAGCAGCTCTTGGGGGGCGCGGGCTGAAGCTTTCTTT; cdr3_aa: CASSSWGARAEAFF
d_call: -; j_call: TRBJ1-1; clone_size: -; v_call: TRBV20-1; cdr3_nt: TGCAGTGCTAGAGTGCAGGCCGGGGGGACTGAAGCTTTCTTT; cdr3_aa: CSARVQAGGTEAFF
d_call: TRBD1; j_call: TRBJ2-1; clone_size: -; v_call: TRBV11-3; cdr3_nt: TGTGCCAGCAGCTCACGTCCGGGACAGGCGATCAATGAGCAGTTCTTC; cdr3_aa: CASSSRPGQAINEQFF
d_call: TRBD1; j_call: TRBJ1-1; clone_size: -; v_call: TRBV5-8; cdr3_nt: TGTGCCAGCAGCTTGGACAGGGGTAGGACTGAAGCTTTCTTT; cdr3_aa: CASSLDRGRTEAFF
d_call: TRBD1; j_call: TRBJ1-6; clone_size: -; v_call: TRBV20-1; cdr3_nt: TGCAGTGCTAGAGATCTCGGGGACAGGTCCTTTTTGGCCCTCCACTTT; cdr3_aa: CSARDLGDRSFLALHF
d_call: TRBD1; j_call: TRBJ2-1; clone_size: -; v_call: TRBV27; cdr3_nt: TGTGCCAGCAGTTTCGGCAGGGGGCGAAGGCAGTTCTTC; cdr3_aa: CASSFGRGRRQFF
d_call: TRBD1; j_call: TRBJ2-1; clone_size: -; v_call: TRBV27; cdr3_nt: TGTGCCAGCAGTTTAAAAGCAGGGGGCCTAGGTGAGCAGTTCTTC; cdr3_aa: CASSLKAGGLGEQFF
d_call: TRBD1; j_call: TRBJ2-2; clone_size: few; v_call: TRBV6-1; cdr3_nt: TGTGCCAGCATCCCGGGACAGGGAATCGGGGAGCTGTTTTTT; cdr3_aa: CASIPGQGIGELFF
d_call: TRBD1; j_call: TRBJ1-1; clone_size: -; v_call: TRBV27; cdr3_nt: TGTGCCAGCCGACCCGACAGGGAGGGCACTGAAGCTTTCTTT; cdr3_aa: CASRPDREGTEAFF
d_call: TRBD1; j_call: TRBJ2-5; clone_size: -; v_call: TRBV10-3; cdr3_nt: TGTGCCATCAGTGAGTACGCCCAGGCGAGACAGGGGTCGGAGACCCAGTACTTC; cdr3_aa: CAISEYAQARQGSETQYF
d_call: TRBD2; j_call: TRBJ2-2; clone_size: few; v_call: TRBV6-5; cdr3_nt: TGTGCCAGCAGTTATCAAACCGGGACTATTAACACCGGGGAGCTGTTTTTT; cdr3_aa: CASSYQTGTINTGELFF
d_call: TRBD2; j_call: TRBJ2-3; clone_size: -; v_call: TRBV7-2; cdr3_nt: TGTGCCAGCAGCTTGAACAGCGGGAGGGCCTCCAGCACAGATACGCAGTATTTT; cdr3_aa: CASSLNSGRASSTDTQYF